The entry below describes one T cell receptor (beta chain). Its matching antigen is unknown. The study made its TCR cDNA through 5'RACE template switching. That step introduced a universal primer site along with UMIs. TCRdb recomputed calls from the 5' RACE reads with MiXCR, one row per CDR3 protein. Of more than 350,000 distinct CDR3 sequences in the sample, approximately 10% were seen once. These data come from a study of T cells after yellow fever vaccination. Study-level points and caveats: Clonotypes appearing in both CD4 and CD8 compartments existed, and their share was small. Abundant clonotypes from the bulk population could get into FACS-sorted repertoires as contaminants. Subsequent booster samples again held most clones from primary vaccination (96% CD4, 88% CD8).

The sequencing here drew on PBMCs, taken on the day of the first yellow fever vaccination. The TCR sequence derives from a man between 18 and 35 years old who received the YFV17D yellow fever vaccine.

The DNA for the CDR3 is TGTGCCAGCCGGACAGGGGTGGTCTCTGGGGCCAACGTCCTGACTTTC. Protein: CASRTGVVSGANVLTF. The chain employs TRBV19 and TRBJ2-6; TRBD1 aligns across 9 bases. Germline lookup yields CDR1 LNHDA and CDR2 SQIVND (reference sequence). The junction had 6 bases not matched to a gene; V was cut back by 9 bases and J by 0 bases. The CDR3 length is 16 residues.